This entry features one TCR beta chain sequence. Generated by immunoSEQ multiplex PCR, the TCRdb table keeps only in-frame clones and is missing some. Of a few million clones listed, 95% were seen once; the top ten hold less than 0.15%. The CDR3 has 13 amino acids. The ends were cut back, 0 bases at V and 4 bases at J, with 7 bases in the middle. From germline, CDR1 is GTSNPN and CDR2 SVGIG (reference sequence). The data are from a study of shared clonotypes between healthy human individuals. Overall study context: Each donor had three CD4 naive, three CD4 memory, two CD8 naive and one CD8 memory plate.

This sequence originates from a young man in good health. This sequence joins TRBV30 and TRBJ1-5; D is unclear. The sequencing sample was made of naive CD4+ T cells sorted from blood. Subset of the sample: CD45RA+ positively selected. CDR3 region: CAWSVENNQPQHF. The CDR3 DNA follows: TGTGCCTGGAGTGTAGAGAATAATCAGCCCCAGCATTTT.